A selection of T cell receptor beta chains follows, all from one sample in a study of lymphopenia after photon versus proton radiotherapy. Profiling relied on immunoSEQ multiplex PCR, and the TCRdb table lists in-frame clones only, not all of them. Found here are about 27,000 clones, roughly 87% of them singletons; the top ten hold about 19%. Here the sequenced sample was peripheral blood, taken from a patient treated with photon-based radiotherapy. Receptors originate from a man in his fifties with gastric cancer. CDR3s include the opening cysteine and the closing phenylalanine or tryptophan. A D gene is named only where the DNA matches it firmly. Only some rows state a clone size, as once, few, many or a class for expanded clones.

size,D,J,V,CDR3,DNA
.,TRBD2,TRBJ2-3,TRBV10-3,CAPASGGCTDTQYF,TGTGCCCCAGCTAGCGGGGGGTGCACAGATACGCAGTATTTT
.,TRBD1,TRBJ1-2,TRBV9,CASSVGIKGTAYGYTF,TGTGCCAGCAGCGTAGGGATTAAAGGGACAGCCTATGGCTACACCTTC
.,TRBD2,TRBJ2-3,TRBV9,CASSVAGDRDTQYF,TGTGCCAGCAGCGTTGCGGGGGATAGAGATACGCAGTATTTT
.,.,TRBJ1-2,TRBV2,CASSPAGDYGYTF,TGTGCCAGCAGTCCGGCTGGTGACTATGGCTACACCTTC
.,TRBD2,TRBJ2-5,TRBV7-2,CASLRRGVLQETQYF,TGTGCCAGCCTACGCCGGGGGGTCCTACAAGAGACCCAGTACTTC
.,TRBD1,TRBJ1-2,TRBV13,CASSLVFGTDYGYTF,TGTGCCAGCAGCTTAGTGTTTGGGACAGACTATGGCTACACCTTC
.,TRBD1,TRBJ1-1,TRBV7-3,CASSSTGGVGTEAFF,TGTGCCAGCAGCTCGACAGGGGGCGTCGGCACTGAAGCTTTCTTT
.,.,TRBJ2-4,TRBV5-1,CASSLAGPIQYF,TGCGCCAGCAGCTTGGCAGGGCCCATTCAGTACTTC
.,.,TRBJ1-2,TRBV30,CALRGYGYTF,TGTGCCTTACGAGGCTATGGCTACACCTTC
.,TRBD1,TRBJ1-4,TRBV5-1,CASSEGTGGGEKLFF,TGCGCCAGCAGCGAAGGGACAGGGGGAGGTGAAAAACTGTTTTTT
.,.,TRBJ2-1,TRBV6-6,CASSPRVEQFF,TGTGCCAGCAGTCCCAGGGTGGAGCAGTTCTTC
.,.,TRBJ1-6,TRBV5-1,CASSLDTGLSPLHF,TGCGCCAGCAGCTTGGATACGGGATTGTCACCCCTCCACTTT
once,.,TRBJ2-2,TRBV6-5,CASSYGADPGELFF,TGTGCCAGCAGTTACGGGGCAGATCCCGGGGAGCTGTTTTTT
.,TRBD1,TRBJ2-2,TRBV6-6,CASSYEGQVAGELFF,TGTGCCAGCAGTTACGAGGGACAGGTGGCCGGGGAGCTGTTTTTT
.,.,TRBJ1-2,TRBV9,CASSPRRQGGNYGYTF,TGTGCCAGCAGCCCTCGGCGGCAGGGAGGGAACTATGGCTACACCTTC
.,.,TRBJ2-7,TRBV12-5,CASGLGGGEQYF,TGTGCTAGTGGTTTGGGGGGCGGCGAGCAGTACTTC
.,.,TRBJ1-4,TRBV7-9,CASSLGVEGREKLFF,TGTGCCAGCAGCTTAGGGGTTGAGGGTCGGGAAAAACTGTTTTTT
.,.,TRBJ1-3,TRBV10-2,CASVQGRGNTIYF,TGCGCCTCCGTTCAGGGGAGAGGAAACACCATATATTTT
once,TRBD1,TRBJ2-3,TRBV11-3,CASSLGQGIDTQYF,TGTGCCAGCAGCTTGGGACAGGGAATAGATACGCAGTATTTT
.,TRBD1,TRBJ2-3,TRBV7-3,CASSPGQTTDTQYF,TGTGCCAGCAGCCCGGGACAGACCACAGATACGCAGTATTTT
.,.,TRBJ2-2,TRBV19,CASSIRPGAGGELFF,TGTGCCAGTAGTATCCGTCCGGGGGCGGGCGGGGAGCTGTTTTTT
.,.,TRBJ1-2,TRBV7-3,CASSPGGSLDYGYTF,TGTGCCAGCAGCCCTGGGGGCAGCCTTGATTATGGCTACACCTTC
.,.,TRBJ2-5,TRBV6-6,CASSYRSSAETQYF,TGTGCCAGCAGTTACAGGAGTAGTGCCGAGACCCAGTACTTC
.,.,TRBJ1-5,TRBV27,CASANRDGGQPQHF,TGTGCCAGCGCAAACAGGGACGGTGGACAGCCCCAGCATTTT
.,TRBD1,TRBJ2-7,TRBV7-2,CASSPRGQGGKQYF,TGTGCCAGCAGCCCCCGGGGACAGGGGGGGAAGCAGTACTTC
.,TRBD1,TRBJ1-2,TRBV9,CASSMGTGRIYGYTF,TGTGCCAGCAGCATGGGGACAGGGAGGATCTATGGCTACACCTTC